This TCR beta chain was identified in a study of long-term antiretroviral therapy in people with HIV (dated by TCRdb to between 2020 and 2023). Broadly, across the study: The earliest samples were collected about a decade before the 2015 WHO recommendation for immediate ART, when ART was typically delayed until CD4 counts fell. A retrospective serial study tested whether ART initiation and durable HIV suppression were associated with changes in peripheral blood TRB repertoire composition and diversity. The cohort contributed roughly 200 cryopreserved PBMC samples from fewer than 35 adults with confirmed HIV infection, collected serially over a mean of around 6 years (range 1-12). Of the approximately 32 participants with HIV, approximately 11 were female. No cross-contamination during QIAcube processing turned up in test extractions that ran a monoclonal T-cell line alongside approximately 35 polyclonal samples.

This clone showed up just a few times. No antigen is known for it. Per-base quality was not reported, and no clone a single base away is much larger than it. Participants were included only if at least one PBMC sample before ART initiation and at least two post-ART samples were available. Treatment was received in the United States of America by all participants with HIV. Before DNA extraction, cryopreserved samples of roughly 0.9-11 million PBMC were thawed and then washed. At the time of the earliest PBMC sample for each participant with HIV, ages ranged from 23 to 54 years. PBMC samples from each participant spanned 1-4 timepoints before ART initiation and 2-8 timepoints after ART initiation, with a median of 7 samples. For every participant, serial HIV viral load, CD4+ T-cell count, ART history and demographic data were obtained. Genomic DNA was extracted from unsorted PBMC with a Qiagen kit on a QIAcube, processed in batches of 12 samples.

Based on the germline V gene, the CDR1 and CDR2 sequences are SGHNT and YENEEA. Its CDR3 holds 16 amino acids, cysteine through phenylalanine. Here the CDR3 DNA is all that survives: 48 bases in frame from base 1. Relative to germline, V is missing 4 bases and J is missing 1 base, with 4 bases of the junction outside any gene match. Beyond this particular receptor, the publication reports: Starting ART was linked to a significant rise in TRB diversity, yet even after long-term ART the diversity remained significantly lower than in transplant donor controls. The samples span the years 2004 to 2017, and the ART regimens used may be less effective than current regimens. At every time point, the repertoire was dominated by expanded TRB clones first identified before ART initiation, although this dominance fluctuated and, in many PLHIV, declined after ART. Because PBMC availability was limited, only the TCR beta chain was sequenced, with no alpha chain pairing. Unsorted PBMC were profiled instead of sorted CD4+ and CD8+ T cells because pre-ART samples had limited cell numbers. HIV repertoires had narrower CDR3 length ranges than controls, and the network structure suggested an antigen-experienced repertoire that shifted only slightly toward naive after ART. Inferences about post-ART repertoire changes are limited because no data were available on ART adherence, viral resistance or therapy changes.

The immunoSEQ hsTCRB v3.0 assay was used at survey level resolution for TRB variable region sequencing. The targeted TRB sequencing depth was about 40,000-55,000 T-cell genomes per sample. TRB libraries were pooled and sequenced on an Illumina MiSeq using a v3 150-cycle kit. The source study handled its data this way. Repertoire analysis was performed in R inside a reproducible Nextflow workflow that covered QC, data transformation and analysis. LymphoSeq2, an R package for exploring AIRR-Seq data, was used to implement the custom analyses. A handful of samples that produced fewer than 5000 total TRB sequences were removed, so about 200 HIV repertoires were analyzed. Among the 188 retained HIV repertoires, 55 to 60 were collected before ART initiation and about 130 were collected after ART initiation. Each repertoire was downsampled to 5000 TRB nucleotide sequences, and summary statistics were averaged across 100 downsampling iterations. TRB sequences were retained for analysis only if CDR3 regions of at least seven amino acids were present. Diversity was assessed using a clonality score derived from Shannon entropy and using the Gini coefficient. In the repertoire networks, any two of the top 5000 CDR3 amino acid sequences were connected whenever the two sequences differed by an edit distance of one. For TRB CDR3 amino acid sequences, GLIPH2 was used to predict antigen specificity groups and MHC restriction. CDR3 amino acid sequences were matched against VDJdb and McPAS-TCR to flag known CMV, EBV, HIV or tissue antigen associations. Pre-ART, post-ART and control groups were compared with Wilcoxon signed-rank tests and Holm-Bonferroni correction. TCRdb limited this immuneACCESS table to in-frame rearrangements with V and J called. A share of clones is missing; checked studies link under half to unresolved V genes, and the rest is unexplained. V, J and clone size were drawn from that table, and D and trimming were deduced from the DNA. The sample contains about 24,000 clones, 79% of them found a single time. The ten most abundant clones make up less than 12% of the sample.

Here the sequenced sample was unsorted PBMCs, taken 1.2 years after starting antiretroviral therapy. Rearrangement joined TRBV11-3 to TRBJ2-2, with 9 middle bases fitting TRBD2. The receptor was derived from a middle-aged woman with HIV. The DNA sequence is TGTGCCAGCAGCTCTAAGCGGGGGGTGAACACCGGGGAGCTGTTTTTT. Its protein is CASSSKRGVNTGELFF.